A selection of T cell receptor beta chains follows, all from one sample in a study of T cell responses to AZD1222 COVID-19 vaccine. Repertoires were generated with immunoSEQ multiplex PCR, while TCRdb's copy carries only in-frame clones and drops some. The table lists 100,000 to 150,000 clones, 90% of them singletons. The sample here was peripheral blood, taken on day 0 of AZD1222 vaccination. The receptors stem from an adult in good health. Both conserved end residues are part of each CDR3. The D gene is left open where the match is weak. Rows give clone size only sometimes, using once, few, many, or a class for an expanded clone.

v_gene: TRBV14
d_gene: TRBD2
j_gene: TRBJ2-7
len: 15
abundance: .
CDR3aa: CASSRSGSFIYEQYF
CDR3nt: TGTGCCAGCAGCCGGAGCGGGAGCTTTATTTACGAGCAGTACTTC

v_gene: TRBV6-1
d_gene: .
j_gene: TRBJ1-5
len: 13
abundance: .
CDR3aa: CASSEARSQPQHF
CDR3nt: TGTGCCAGCAGTGAAGCTCGTAGTCAGCCCCAGCATTTT

v_gene: TRBV3-1/TRBV3-2
d_gene: TRBD2
j_gene: TRBJ2-1
len: 16
abundance: .
CDR3aa: CASSQVGREGFNEQFF
CDR3nt: TGTGCCAGCAGCCAAGTAGGACGGGAGGGGTTTAATGAGCAGTTCTTC

v_gene: TRBV2
d_gene: .
j_gene: TRBJ2-2
len: 16
abundance: .
CDR3aa: CASSEEHPKSAGELFF
CDR3nt: TGTGCCAGCAGTGAAGAACACCCGAAGTCCGCCGGGGAGCTGTTTTTT

v_gene: TRBV24-1
d_gene: .
j_gene: TRBJ2-3
len: 13
abundance: .
CDR3aa: CATSTPSTDTQYF
CDR3nt: TGTGCCACCAGTACACCAAGCACAGATACGCAGTATTTT

v_gene: TRBV24-1
d_gene: TRBD2
j_gene: TRBJ2-5
len: 14
abundance: .
CDR3aa: CATSWAGGDRTQYF
CDR3nt: TGTGCCACCAGCTGGGCGGGAGGGGATAGGACCCAGTACTTC

v_gene: TRBV28
d_gene: .
j_gene: TRBJ2-1
len: 16
abundance: .
CDR3aa: CASSLWVPEGIEEQFF
CDR3nt: TGTGCCAGCAGTTTATGGGTCCCTGAGGGAATTGAGGAGCAGTTCTTC

v_gene: TRBV18
d_gene: TRBD1
j_gene: TRBJ1-5
len: 13
abundance: .
CDR3aa: CASSTDRERPQHF
CDR3nt: TGTGCCAGCTCAACGGACAGGGAACGGCCCCAGCATTTT

v_gene: TRBV19
d_gene: .
j_gene: TRBJ2-3
len: 14
abundance: few
CDR3aa: CASSNPAETDTQYF
CDR3nt: TGTGCCAGTAGTAATCCAGCGGAGACAGATACGCAGTATTTT

v_gene: TRBV3-1/TRBV3-2
d_gene: TRBD2
j_gene: TRBJ2-7
len: 14
abundance: .
CDR3aa: CASSKLAGAYEQYF
CDR3nt: TGTGCCAGCAGCAAACTAGCGGGAGCCTACGAGCAGTACTTC

v_gene: TRBV7-3
d_gene: .
j_gene: TRBJ1-1
len: 14
abundance: .
CDR3aa: CASSPHGGNSEAFF
CDR3nt: TGTGCCAGCAGCCCCCATGGGGGTAACTCTGAAGCTTTCTTT

v_gene: TRBV27
d_gene: .
j_gene: TRBJ1-2
len: 12
abundance: .
CDR3aa: CATYRGNYGYTF
CDR3nt: TGTGCCACCTACCGCGGTAACTATGGCTACACCTTC

v_gene: TRBV6-5
d_gene: .
j_gene: TRBJ2-1
len: 13
abundance: .
CDR3aa: CASSYRRNNEQFF
CDR3nt: TGTGCCAGCAGTTATCGGCGGAACAATGAGCAGTTCTTC

v_gene: TRBV24-1
d_gene: TRBD1
j_gene: TRBJ1-2
len: 14
abundance: .
CDR3aa: CATSETGKDYGYTF
CDR3nt: TGTGCCACCAGTGAGACAGGGAAGGACTATGGCTACACCTTC

v_gene: TRBV5-1
d_gene: .
j_gene: TRBJ2-5
len: 13
abundance: .
CDR3aa: CASRPVQQETQYF
CDR3nt: TGCGCCAGCAGACCGGTGCAGCAAGAGACCCAGTACTTC

v_gene: TRBV20-1
d_gene: .
j_gene: TRBJ2-7
len: 14
abundance: .
CDR3aa: CSASPRTAGYEQYF
CDR3nt: TGCAGTGCTAGTCCCCGGACAGCAGGCTACGAGCAGTACTTC

v_gene: TRBV10-2
d_gene: TRBD2
j_gene: TRBJ2-1
len: 16
abundance: .
CDR3aa: CASSDSTSGRYNEQFF
CDR3nt: TGCGCCAGCAGTGATTCGACTAGCGGGAGGTACAATGAGCAGTTCTTC

v_gene: TRBV7-9
d_gene: TRBD1
j_gene: TRBJ1-5
len: 18
abundance: .
CDR3aa: CASSLAPPGQGLRKPQHF
CDR3nt: TGTGCCAGCAGCTTAGCCCCCCCGGGACAGGGGCTTCGAAAGCCCCAGCATTTT

v_gene: TRBV28
d_gene: .
j_gene: TRBJ2-1
len: 13
abundance: once
CDR3aa: CASSLEGEDEQFF
CDR3nt: TGTGCCAGCAGTTTGGAGGGAGAGGATGAGCAGTTCTTC

v_gene: TRBV5-5
d_gene: .
j_gene: TRBJ2-5
len: 11
abundance: .
CDR3aa: CASSRQETQYF
CDR3nt: TGTGCCAGCAGCCGCCAAGAGACCCAGTACTTC

v_gene: TRBV29-1
d_gene: TRBD2
j_gene: TRBJ2-1
len: 15
abundance: .
CDR3aa: CSARLRLAGINEQFF
CDR3nt: TGCAGCGCCCGACTACGGCTAGCGGGCATCAATGAGCAGTTCTTC

v_gene: TRBV24-1
d_gene: .
j_gene: TRBJ2-1
len: 14
abundance: .
CDR3aa: CATSDLQRRGEQFF
CDR3nt: TGTGCCACCAGTGATTTGCAACGAAGGGGTGAGCAGTTCTTC